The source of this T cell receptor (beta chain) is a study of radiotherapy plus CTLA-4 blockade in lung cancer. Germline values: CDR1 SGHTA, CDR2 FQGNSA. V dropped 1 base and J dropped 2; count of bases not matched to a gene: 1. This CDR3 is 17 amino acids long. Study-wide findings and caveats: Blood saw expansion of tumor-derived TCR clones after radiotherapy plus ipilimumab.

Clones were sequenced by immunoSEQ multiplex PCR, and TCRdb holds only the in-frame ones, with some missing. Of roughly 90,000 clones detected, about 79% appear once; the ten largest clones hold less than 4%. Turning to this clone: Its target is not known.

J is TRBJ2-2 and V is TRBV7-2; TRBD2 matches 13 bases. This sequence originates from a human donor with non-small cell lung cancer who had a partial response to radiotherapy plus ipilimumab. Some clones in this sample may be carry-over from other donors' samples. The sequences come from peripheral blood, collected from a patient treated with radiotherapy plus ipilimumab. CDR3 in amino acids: CASSLGLAGGNTGELFF. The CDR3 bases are TGTGCCAGCAGCTTAGGACTAGCGGGGGGTAACACCGGGGAGCTGTTTTTT. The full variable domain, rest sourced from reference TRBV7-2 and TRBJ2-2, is GAGVSQSPSNKVTEKGKDVELRCDPISGHTALYWYRQSLGQGLEFLIYFQGNSAPDKSGLPSDRFSAERTGGSVSTLTIQRTQQEDSAVYLCASSLGLAGGNTGELFFGEGSRLTVL.